This note documents a single T cell receptor beta chain sequence. An end of the junction differs from the germline gene, which may be a read error. Germline CDR1 and CDR2: SGHAT and FQNNGV. This CDR3 comprises 12 residues. This entry comes from a study of tumor-infiltrating lymphocytes in primary liver carcinoma. On the study more broadly: All lesions had stage T1-T3 N0M0 and roughly 4 to 11 cm widths.

The template, around 520 ng total RNA, yielded TCR beta cDNA made with a constant-region primer. A slightly modified ARM-PCR protocol with three nested multiplex PCR rounds produced these TCR beta libraries. TRBV1-TRBV30 forward primers paired with a C-beta reverse primer drove the first two PCR rounds, about 10 cycles each. MiXCR was run by TCRdb on the multiplex PCR reads, yielding one entry per CDR3 protein. There are approximately 210,000 distinct CDR3 sequences in the sample; approximately 65% occur only once, and around 7.1% lies in the top ten. The authors took blood RNA from unsorted whole blood and also extracted germline DNA.

The clonotype was recovered from a woman aged 60-70 years with primary liver carcinoma and hepatitis B virus infection. V is TRBV11-2 and J is TRBJ2-4, with D unclear. The material sequenced was peripheral blood. The CDR3 here is CASSIAGNIQYF. The CDR3 DNA sequence: TGTGCCAGCAGCATAGCAGGAAACATTCAATACTTC.